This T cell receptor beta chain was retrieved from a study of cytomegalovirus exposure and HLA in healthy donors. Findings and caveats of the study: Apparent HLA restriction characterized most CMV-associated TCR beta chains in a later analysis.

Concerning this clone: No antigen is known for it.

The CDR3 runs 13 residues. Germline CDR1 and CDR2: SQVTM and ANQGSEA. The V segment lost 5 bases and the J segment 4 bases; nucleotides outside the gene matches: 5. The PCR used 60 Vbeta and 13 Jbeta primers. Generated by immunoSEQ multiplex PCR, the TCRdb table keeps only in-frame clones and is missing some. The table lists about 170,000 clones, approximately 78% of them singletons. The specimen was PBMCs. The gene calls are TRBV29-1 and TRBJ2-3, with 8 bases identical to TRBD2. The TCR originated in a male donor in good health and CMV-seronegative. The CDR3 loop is CSVRFGGADTQYF. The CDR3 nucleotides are TGCAGCGTTCGATTCGGGGGGGCAGATACGCAGTATTTT.